Following are 19 T cell receptor beta chains from one sample sequenced in a study of T cell responses to AZD1222 COVID-19 vaccine. Sequenced by immunoSEQ multiplex PCR; TCRdb stores in-frame clones only, minus some. Of more than 150,000 clones listed, 94% are singletons. Sample: peripheral blood, taken 28 days after the second AZD1222 dose. The receptors shown here come from an adult who received the AZD1222 COVID-19 vaccine.

This clone was seen only once. This chain joins TRBV6-5 and TRBJ1-6, with 7 bases that match TRBD1. J was trimmed by 5 bases and V by 6 bases; bases with no gene match: 4. The CDR3 totals 14 residues. Germline CDR1 MNHEY, CDR2 SVGAGI. The CDR3 nucleotides are TGTGCCAGCAGCTCTGACAGGGATAATTCACCCCTCCACTTT. It specifies CASSSDRDNSPLHF.

V gene TRBV28 combines with J gene TRBJ2-1; 13 bases are shared with TRBD2. The CDR3 covers 20 residues. V lost 5 bases, J lost 2 bases, and 15 bases stayed unmatched. Germline CDR1 reads MDHEN; CDR2 reads SYDVKM. The CDR3 coding sequence is TGTGCCAGCAGTCTCAACCGGGGGACTAGCGGGACCGAGGCCTACAATGAGCAGTTCTTC. Protein sequence: CASSLNRGTSGTEAYNEQFF.

CDR3 DNA: TGTGCCAGCAGCTCGACGGGGGGGCTTCCGGGTGAGCAGTTCTTC. Its protein product is CASSSTGGLPGEQFF. This chain connects TRBV7-9 to TRBJ2-1; the match to TRBD2 covers 8 bases. The CDR3 sequence is 15 residues long. V dropped 4 bases and J dropped 9; count of bases not matched to a gene: 11. From germline, CDR1 is SEHNR and CDR2 FQNEAQ (reference sequence).

The rearrangement joins TRBV6-5 to TRBJ1-2, with TRBD1 as a possible D gene (5 bases). The CDR3 covers 14 residues. CDR1 is MNHEY, CDR2 SVGAGI, per germline. Trimming pared 0 bases from V and 6 bases from J, leaving 11 bases between. This chain's CDR3 is CASSYSKGDNGYTF. CDR3 nucleotides: TGTGCCAGCAGTTACTCGAAAGGGGATAATGGCTACACCTTC.

This sequence joins TRBV28 and TRBJ1-1; D possibly corresponds to TRBD1 (6 bases). The CDR3 extends over 14 amino acids. Germline lookup yields CDR1 MDHEN and CDR2 SYDVKM. Trimming removed 5 bases from V and 3 bases from J, with 13 bases in between. CDR3 nucleotide sequence: TGTGCCAGCAGTCCCTACAGGGTGGACACTGAAGCTTTCTTT. This sequence encodes CASSPYRVDTEAFF.

J is TRBJ1-6 and V is TRBV5-4; D may be TRBD1 (5 bases). The CDR3 is 16 amino acids. Germline V CDR1 and CDR2: SGHNT, YYREEE (reference sequence). The germline V and J ends were trimmed by 3 bases and 5 bases, with 15 bases remaining between them. CDR3 nucleotides: TGTGCCAGCAGCTCCGGGACGGAGAGGAATAATTCACCCCTCCACTTT. Encoded protein: CASSSGTERNNSPLHF.

This chain joins TRBV7-9 and TRBJ1-4; D call uncertain. Trimming removed 2 bases from V and 8 bases from J, with 18 bases in between. The CDR3 consists of 16 residues. Germline CDR1 is SEHNR and CDR2 is FQNEAQ (reference sequence). The CDR3 reads CASSLSLPVAEEKLFF. The CDR3 DNA reads TGTGCCAGCAGCTTATCCCTGCCCGTGGCTGAAGAAAAACTGTTTTTT. Using reference TRBV7-9 and TRBJ1-4 for the parts outside the CDR3, the full variable domain is DTGVSQNPRHKITKRGQNVTFRCDPISEHNRLYWYRQTLGQGPEFLTYFQNEAQLEKSRLLSDRFSAERPKGSFSTLEIQRTEQGDSAMYLCASSLSLPVAEEKLFFGSGTQLSVL.

The J gene is TRBJ2-7, the V gene TRBV19, with D perhaps matching TRBD1 (6 bases). Germline V gene data show CDR1 as LNHDA and CDR2 as SQIVND (reference sequence). Trimming removed 5 bases at V and 2 bases at J, with 13 bases between. CDR3 length equals 14 residues. CDR3 bases: TGTGCCAGTAGTTTACAGGGAAAAGCCTACGAGCAGTACTTC. This codes for CASSLQGKAYEQYF. Variable domain in full (rest from reference TRBV19 and TRBJ2-7): DGGITQSPKYLFRKEGQNVTLSCEQNLNHDAMYWYRQDPGQGLRLIYYSQIVNDFQKGDIAEGYSVSREKKESFPLTVTSAQKNPTAFYLCASSLQGKAYEQYFGPGTRLTVT.

This clone has just one count. The V call is TRBV28, the J call TRBJ1-1; D gene uncertain. Germline V gene lookup returns CDR1 MDHEN and CDR2 SYDVKM. The CDR3 consists of 14 residues. Between the trimmed V and J ends, which lost 1 base and 0 bases, there was a span of 6 bases. Here the CDR3 reads CASSLSALNTEAFF. DNA of the CDR3: TGTGCCAGCAGTTTATCGGCGTTGAACACTGAAGCTTTCTTT.

The genes are TRBV10-3 and TRBJ1-5, with 8 bases identical to TRBD1. Germline V gene lookup returns CDR1 ENHRY and CDR2 SYGVKD. This CDR3 comprises 16 residues. The trim removed 0 bases at V and 2 bases at J, leaving 3 bases unmatched. The CDR3 loop is CAISESRGPGNQPQHF. The CDR3 coding sequence is TGTGCCATCAGTGAGTCCAGGGGGCCAGGCAATCAGCCCCAGCATTTT.

The rearrangement joins TRBV6-5 to TRBJ1-2; a weak D match, TRBD1 (6 bases). Trimming stripped 11 bases from V and 5 bases from J, with 18 bases between. Germline CDR1 is MNHEY and CDR2 is SVGAGI. The CDR3 has 13 residues. CDR3 nucleotide sequence: TGTGCCGTGGGTGAAGGGACATCTTATGGCTACACCTTC. Translation: CAVGEGTSYGYTF.

This chain uses TRBV6-5 with TRBJ1-2; 9 bases map to TRBD1. Germline CDR1 and CDR2: MNHEY and SVGAGI. J lost 2 bases, V lost 6 bases, and 4 bases had no gene match. This CDR3 comprises 14 residues. The DNA for the CDR3 is TGTGCCAGCAGGGAGACAGGGGGAAACTATGGCTACACCTTC. It encodes CASRETGGNYGYTF.

This clone was recorded once. The chain combines TRBV27 with TRBJ2-7; 7 bases agree with TRBD1. The CDR3 spans 15 residues. V gave up 4 bases and J gave up 0 bases; unmatched junction bases: 6. Germline values: CDR1 MNHEY, CDR2 SMNVEV (reference sequence). The CDR3 DNA reads as TGTGCCAGCAGTTCAATAGGGACAGTCTCCTACGAGCAGTACTTC. Its translation is CASSSIGTVSYEQYF.

The chain couples TRBV5-4 to TRBJ1-1; D is ambiguous. Germline CDR1 and CDR2: SGHNT and YYREEE (reference sequence). The CDR3 has 14 residues. V gave up 0 bases and J gave up 1 base, with 7 bases separating them. This CDR3 reads CASSLALGNTEAFF. CDR3 sequence (DNA): TGTGCCAGCAGCTTGGCCCTGGGGAACACTGAAGCTTTCTTT. Using reference TRBV5-4 and TRBJ1-1 for the parts outside the CDR3, the full variable domain is ETGVTQSPTHLIKTRGQQVTLRCSSQSGHNTVSWYQQALGQGPQFIFQYYREEENGRGNFPPRFSGLQFPNYSSELNVNALELDDSALYLCASSLALGNTEAFFGQGTRLTVV.

The chain couples TRBV5-1 to TRBJ1-3, with D possibly being TRBD1 (6 bases). CDR3 length: 17 residues. Germline CDR1 reads SGHRS; CDR2 reads YFSETQ. Deletions cut 0 bases from V and 0 bases from J, with 13 bases between. CDR3 amino acids: CASSLAPGDLSGNTIYF. Here the CDR3 DNA reads TGCGCCAGCAGCTTGGCCCCAGGGGATCTCTCTGGAAACACCATATATTTT. Using reference TRBV5-1 and TRBJ1-3 for the parts outside the CDR3, the full variable domain is KAGVTQTPRYLIKTRGQQVTLSCSPISGHRSVSWYQQTPGQGLQFLFEYFSETQRNKGNFPGRFSGRQFSNSRSEMNVSTLELGDSALYLCASSLAPGDLSGNTIYFGEGSWLTVV.

The chain links TRBV7-2 to TRBJ2-5; D perhaps matches TRBD1 (5 bases). This CDR3 has 12 amino acids. Trimming shortened V by 6 bases and J by 5 bases, and 10 bases separated the two germline ends. CDR1 and CDR2 (germline): SGHTA, FQGNSA. The CDR3 nucleotides are TGTGCCAGCAGACTAAGACAGGAGACCCAGTACTTC. This sequence encodes CASRLRQETQYF.

Here the CDR3 reads CASSQALGLAGGLETQYF. In DNA, the CDR3 is TGCGCCAGCAGCCAAGCCCTCGGCCTAGCGGGGGGGCTCGAGACCCAGTACTTC. The chain joins TRBV4-3 to TRBJ2-5, with 12 bases that match TRBD2. CDR1 is LGHNA, CDR2 YSLEER, per germline. This CDR3 is built from 18 residues. Trimming at V came to 1 base and at J to 5 bases, leaving 11 bases not matched to a gene.

The rearrangement joins TRBV2 to TRBJ1-1; no definite D call. Germline V gives CDR1 SNHLY, CDR2 FYNNEI. The germline V and J ends were trimmed by 6 bases and 4 bases, with 12 bases remaining between them. This CDR3 spans 13 amino acids. CDR3 protein: CASRLQHGTEAFF. CDR3 in DNA: TGTGCCAGCAGACTCCAACATGGCACTGAAGCTTTCTTT.

The chain joins TRBV2 to TRBJ2-1; 10 bases agree with TRBD2. Germline values: CDR1 SNHLY, CDR2 FYNNEI. The CDR3 runs 15 residues. V gave up 4 bases and J gave up 2 bases; unmatched junction bases: 2. The CDR3 region is CASSGTSGPYNEQFF. The CDR3 nucleotides are TGTGCCAGCAGTGGGACTAGCGGCCCCTACAATGAGCAGTTCTTC.